The clone carrying this T cell receptor (beta chain) was recorded only once. Its antigen is undetermined. Researchers amplified the TCR beta CDR3 regions from RNA transcripts. The HTBI set primed first-round TCR CDR3 RT-PCR. TCRdb reanalysed the multiplex PCR reads using MiXCR and keeps one entry per CDR3 protein. The table records some 510,000 distinct CDR3 sequences, just over 45% of them present only once. Each patient was aged 18 to 65 and had newly diagnosed hyperthyroidism of under 2 months' duration. V lost 6 bases to trimming and J lost 3 bases, with 15 bases between them. The CDR3 length is 14 residues. This sample is drawn from a study of T cells in Graves' hyperthyroidism and ophthalmopathy. Overall study results and limits: Expanded thyroid clonotypes (above 0.001) were mostly also found in blood.

The sequenced material came from peripheral blood or thyroid tissue (not recorded which). The receptor's source is a woman aged 18-29 years with Graves' hyperthyroidism. This chain links TRBV12-3 or TRBV12-4 with TRBJ2-7, with a tentative D call TRBD1 (6 bases). Here the CDR3 reads CASSPDSGLYEQYF. DNA for the CDR3: TGTGCCAGCAGCCCGGACAGCGGACTCTACGAGCAGTACTTC.